This T cell receptor beta chain was profiled in a study of blood T cell repertoires in COVID-19 (dated by TCRdb to the early 2020s). Study-level background: The collaborator samples originated in the United States, Italy and Spain and spanned the acute and convalescent phases of COVID-19. The prospective study material was composed of cDNA or gDNA derived from T cells, B-cell-depleted T cells, or PBMCs. Subjects who had been exposed to COVID-19, were actively infected with it, or had recovered from it provided the deeply sampled blood TCRbeta repertoires that made up the dataset. The repertoires were made available in a free public database intended to serve as a resource for research on the immune response to SARS-CoV-2. The samples were drawn from the first 160 participants of the ongoing ImmuneRACE study and from 950 to 1,500 subjects provided by 6 global collaborators. Nearly every sample came with metadata listing a de-identified subject ID, COVID-19 status, age in years and sex. Where available, HLA class I and class II types were obtained from metadata supplied by the sample provider rather than from assay-based typing. What the study reported, not specific to this receptor: The quantity of clinical and demographic metadata differed by source and by participant and was supplied without curation.

Participants in the prospective study were enrolled through a virtual design, were aged 18 to 89 years, and lived in approximately 25 United States geographic areas. In the prospective study, cohorts were assigned on the basis of participant-reported clinical history obtained from a screening survey and a study questionnaire. Recovered participants in ImmuneRACE Cohort 3 were defined by two consecutive negative NP/OP PCR tests, clearance by a healthcare professional, or resolution of symptoms. Each participant in the prospective study had whole blood, serum and a nasopharyngeal or oropharyngeal swab collected by mobile phlebotomists. Participants in the prospective study had the option to provide additional blood draws and questionnaires over an approximately 2-month period. Prospective study blood samples were shipped either frozen or at room temperature before DNA extraction. Notes on this clone: It lacks a known antigen. The record has no base qualities; no much larger clone is one base away.

CDR3 length: 14 amino acids, cysteine to phenylalanine. Just the 42-base CDR3 DNA is kept, in frame starting at base 1. The germline ends are 13 bases apart after V is trimmed by 7 bases and J by 4 bases. The germline V gene (reference sequence) specifies LNHDA as CDR1 and SQIVND as CDR2. TCRbeta CDR3 regions were amplified from genomic DNA using the immunoSEQ Assay, a bias-controlled multiplex PCR. From the authors' description of their analysis: The number of nucleated cells in each sample was estimated from the amplification of reference gene primers within the assay. Sequence reads were collapsed and filtered to measure the absolute abundance of every unique TCRbeta CDR3 rearrangement. For each sample, productive Simpson clonality was calculated as the square root of Simpson's diversity index across productive rearrangements. TCRdb holds this immuneACCESS table with in-frame rearrangements only. Some clones are missing; in checked studies, unresolved V genes explain under half, and the rest has no known cause. For V, J and clone size, that table is used; D and trimming come from the DNA. The sample records 270,000 or so clones, around nine tenths of which are singletons. Together, the top ten hold over 2% of the sample.

The sequencing sample was made of PBMCs or T cells enriched from blood (not recorded which). This sequence was found in a young woman who had recovered from COVID-19. The chain joins TRBV19 to TRBJ2-2, with a tentative D gene TRBD2 over 5 matching bases. The DNA is TGTGCCAGTACCCTCCGGGGTTCCACCGGGGAGCTGTTTTTT. Its protein reads: CASTLRGSTGELFF.